This TCR beta chain emerged from a study of OX40 agonist ivuxolimab in advanced cancers. A remark on this clone: Its antigen is still unknown.

Only in-frame clones appear in the TCRdb table, and some are missing; sequencing was by immunoSEQ multiplex PCR. The sample gives roughly 58,000 clones, roughly 85% of which show up once; around 0.76% is in the top ten. Points from the study as a whole: At 0.1-3.0 mg/kg, partial responders had clonal expansion among the lowest observed. Researchers report that CD8+ T cells had, on average, more expanded clones than CD4+. Antigen targets of the expanded peripheral T cells went undetermined.

Baseline, cycle 4 day 1, and cycle 7 day 1 were the blood sampling points. The germline V gene encodes CDR1 SGHRS and CDR2 YFSETQ. Trimming cost V 4 bases and J 4 bases; bases outside gene matches: 10. The CDR3 consists of 17 residues. The input for sequencing was CD4+ or CD8+ T cells sorted from blood, taken in a trial of the OX40 agonist ivuxolimab. The sequence derives from an adult with an advanced solid tumor such as melanoma, head and neck, liver or kidney cancer. V gene TRBV5-1 combines with J gene TRBJ2-2; 10 bases match TRBD1. In nucleotides, the CDR3 is TGCGCCAGCAGCCCAAACGACAGGGGGCAGATCACCGGGGAGCTGTTTTTT. This codes for CASSPNDRGQITGELFF.